This TCR beta chain emerged from a study of a mutant IDH1 vaccine in newly diagnosed glioma (dated by TCRdb to about 2021). Notes on the research overall: The 30 to 40 treated patients were around 60% male and roughly 40% female, with a mean age of approximately 40 years. For exploratory analyses, longitudinal TCRB deep sequencing was carried out in under 30 treated patients wherever samples were available. Before enrollment, patients had received standard therapy of radiotherapy alone, temozolomide alone, or radiochemotherapy with temozolomide; most received the combination. Peripheral blood samples were drawn at six visits, namely V03 (baseline), V05, V07, V10, V12 and V13.

V is clipped by 5 bases and J by 6 bases, and the sequence between their germline boundaries is 14 bases long. The germline V gene gives CDR1 as SGHAT and CDR2 as FQNNGV. Its CDR3 holds 13 amino acids, cysteine through phenylalanine. Only the CDR3 DNA stays, 39 bases, in frame from base 1. Results and caveats for the whole study, not just this receptor: It was noted by the authors that analyses of patient blood samples could not be reproduced owing to sample limitations. Selection of PBMC samples for TCRB deep sequencing was based on availability. Pseudoprogression seemed to be unrelated to changes in the top peripheral T cell clonotypes found by TCRB sequencing. Immune responses induced by the vaccine were seen in approximately 92% of patients across multiple MHC alleles.

Explained via the paper, the time point label denotes: baseline, week 1 (first vaccination visit). Sample treatment or condition, as interpreted from the label and publication: pre-vaccination baseline after standard-of-care therapy. Newly diagnosed WHO grade 3 or 4 IDH1-mutant astrocytomas showing loss of nuclear ATRX were present in the donors. The samples were drawn from NOA16, a multicentre, single-arm, open-label phase I trial in Germany that tested a mutant IDH1 peptide vaccine in humans for the first time. Visit V03 blood draws served as the baseline sample for immunogenicity testing. Genomic DNA for TCRB sequencing was extracted from EDTA blood using the DNeasy Blood and Tissue Kit. The library was obtained by the immunoSEQ multiplex PCR assay. Rearranged TCR beta chain sequences were amplified using the hsTCRB Kit according to the manufacturer's protocol. An Illumina MiSeq was used to sequence the TCRB libraries. As for the authors' bioinformatics: The kit vendor's proprietary platform handled demultiplexing, trimming and gene mapping. What TCRdb holds here is the immuneACCESS table cut down to in-frame rearrangements. Part of the clones is not present; checked against another copy, under half of the missing clones reflect an unresolved V gene, and the others are unexplained. The V and J calls and the clone size are those of that table, but D and trimming were determined from the DNA. The sample includes 40,000 or so clones, with over 85% observed a single time. The ten largest clones represent 18% of the sample.

As regards this clone: Its cognate antigen has yet to be identified. No qualities accompany the bases; no much larger clone lies one base away.

The input for sequencing was PBMCs, taken from a glioma patient treated with radiotherapy, temozolomide or both. This chain joins TRBV11-2 to TRBJ2-7; no D gene call is confident. The receptor comes from a man aged 18 to 30 with glioma. The nucleotide sequence is TGTGCCAGCAGCCCCAATCGCCTCCTCGAGCAGTACTTC. Its amino acids are CASSPNRLLEQYF. The CDR3, completed at both ends by the reference TRBV11-2 and TRBJ2-7 genes, gives the full variable domain EAGVAQSPRYKIIEKRQSVAFWCNPISGHATLYWYQQILGQGPKLLIQFQNNGVVDDSQLPKDRFSAERLKGVDSTLKIQPAKLEDSAVYLCASSPNRLLEQYFGPGTRLTVT.